This TCR beta chain was identified during a study of shared clonotypes between healthy human individuals. Naive CD8 cells, CD45RO-negative and positively selected for CCR7, excluded terminally differentiated effector memory CD45RA+ cells. TCRdb's copy holds only in-frame clones and misses some; the assay was immunoSEQ multiplex PCR. The sample lists 1.5 million to 2.5 million clones; about 95% were seen once. The CDR3 has 15 amino acids. After removal of 6 bases from V and 4 bases from J, the junction contained 5 bases not matched to a gene. The V gene's germline CDR1 is MNHNY and CDR2 SVGAGI (reference sequence).

This TCR was recovered from a man younger than 30 in good health. Input material: naive CD8+ T cells sorted from blood. This sequence joins TRBV6-6 and TRBJ2-1; TRBD2 matches at 11 bases. This CDR3 is CASSWTSGRYNEQFF. DNA of the CDR3: TGTGCCAGCAGCTGGACTAGCGGGCGGTACAATGAGCAGTTCTTC.